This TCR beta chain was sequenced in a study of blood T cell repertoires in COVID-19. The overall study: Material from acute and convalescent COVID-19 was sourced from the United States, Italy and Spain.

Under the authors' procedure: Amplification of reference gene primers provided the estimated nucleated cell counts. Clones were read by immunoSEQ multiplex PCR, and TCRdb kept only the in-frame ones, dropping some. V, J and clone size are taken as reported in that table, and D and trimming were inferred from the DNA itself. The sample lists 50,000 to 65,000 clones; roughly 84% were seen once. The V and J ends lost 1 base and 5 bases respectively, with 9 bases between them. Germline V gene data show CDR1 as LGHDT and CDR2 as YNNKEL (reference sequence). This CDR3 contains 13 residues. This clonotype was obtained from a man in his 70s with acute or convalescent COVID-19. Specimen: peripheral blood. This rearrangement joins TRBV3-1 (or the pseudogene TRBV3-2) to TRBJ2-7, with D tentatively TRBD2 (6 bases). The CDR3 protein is CASSQGRVDEQYF. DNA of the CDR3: TGTGCCAGCAGCCAAGGGAGGGTGGACGAGCAGTACTTC.